A selection of T cell receptor beta chains follows, all from one sample in a study of molecular identifiers for immune sequencing clone quantification. TCRdb reprocessed the PCR reads with MiXCR, giving one entry per CDR3 protein. This sample has nearly 650,000 distinct CDR3 sequences, with 25% found just once. The sequenced sample was naive CD8+ T cells from blood, with Jurkat cell RNA spiked in. All receptors come from a human donor in good health. Some libraries in this study had Jurkat cell RNA spiked in. Both conserved end residues are trimmed from each CDR3. The order of the fields is J gene, CDR3 length, V gene, CDR3 protein.

j_call: TRBJ2-7
cdr3_length: 12
v_call: TRBV5-5
cdr3_aa: ASSLGIGAGEQY

j_call: TRBJ1-1
cdr3_length: 12
v_call: TRBV9
cdr3_aa: ASTFSDRNTEAF

j_call: TRBJ1-5
cdr3_length: 13
v_call: TRBV4-1
cdr3_aa: ASSPGQNSNQPQH

j_call: TRBJ2-1
cdr3_length: 12
v_call: TRBV27
cdr3_aa: ASSYQRDLDEQF

j_call: TRBJ2-1
cdr3_length: 11
v_call: TRBV20-1
cdr3_aa: SAEQTLSNEQF

j_call: TRBJ2-4
cdr3_length: 12
v_call: TRBV27
cdr3_aa: ASSLSPTGPTQY

j_call: TRBJ2-3
cdr3_length: 14
v_call: TRBV4-1
cdr3_aa: ASSQDPAYYADTQY

j_call: TRBJ2-3
cdr3_length: 15
v_call: TRBV9
cdr3_aa: ASSVVPAGGPGDTQY

j_call: TRBJ1-6
cdr3_length: 14
v_call: TRBV19
cdr3_aa: ASSSGTGALYSPLH

j_call: TRBJ2-7
cdr3_length: 12
v_call: TRBV6-1
cdr3_aa: ASSPMDGSYEQY

j_call: TRBJ2-7
cdr3_length: 14
v_call: TRBV11-2
cdr3_aa: ASSLGSGRSSGEQY

j_call: TRBJ2-3
cdr3_length: 12
v_call: TRBV4-3
cdr3_aa: ASSSVGDTDTQY

j_call: TRBJ2-1
cdr3_length: 16
v_call: TRBV7-2
cdr3_aa: ASRRSSGGRGSYNEQF

j_call: TRBJ2-7
cdr3_length: 12
v_call: TRBV18
cdr3_aa: ASSPGSGNYEQY

j_call: TRBJ1-4
cdr3_length: 12
v_call: TRBV20-1
cdr3_aa: SARDLATNEKLF

j_call: TRBJ2-5
cdr3_length: 14
v_call: TRBV20-1
cdr3_aa: SARDGLALPQETQY

j_call: TRBJ2-5
cdr3_length: 15
v_call: TRBV7-9
cdr3_aa: AVAAALAGGPGETQY

j_call: TRBJ2-3
cdr3_length: 15
v_call: TRBV20-1
cdr3_aa: SARLSGTTLYTDTQY

j_call: TRBJ2-5
cdr3_length: 8
v_call: TRBV29-1
cdr3_aa: SSWSDTQY

j_call: TRBJ2-7
cdr3_length: 12
v_call: TRBV9
cdr3_aa: ASSTSGSSYEQY

j_call: TRBJ2-3
cdr3_length: 12
v_call: TRBV5-4
cdr3_aa: ASSLLAGPDTQY

j_call: TRBJ2-7
cdr3_length: 14
v_call: TRBV27
cdr3_aa: ASSLLLAGGPYEQY

j_call: TRBJ1-2
cdr3_length: 13
v_call: TRBV29-1
cdr3_aa: SVKRLVGLSYGYT

j_call: TRBJ1-2
cdr3_length: 14
v_call: TRBV4-3
cdr3_aa: ASSQEAGQSNYGYT

j_call: TRBJ2-2
cdr3_length: 16
v_call: TRBV12-3/TRBV12-4
cdr3_aa: ASSKAGLARADTGELF

j_call: TRBJ2-5
cdr3_length: 12
v_call: TRBV6-5
cdr3_aa: ASSVGSIGETQY

j_call: TRBJ2-1
cdr3_length: 12
v_call: TRBV30
cdr3_aa: AWSSGGSYNEQF

j_call: TRBJ2-7
cdr3_length: 10
v_call: TRBV20-1
cdr3_aa: SAEEGGHEQY

j_call: TRBJ2-4
cdr3_length: 14
v_call: TRBV19
cdr3_aa: ASSNRDRGSKNIQY

j_call: TRBJ1-1
cdr3_length: 13
v_call: TRBV4-3
cdr3_aa: ASSRETWGNTEAF

j_call: TRBJ2-7
cdr3_length: 9
v_call: TRBV19
cdr3_aa: ASKWGHEQY

j_call: TRBJ2-1
cdr3_length: 14
v_call: TRBV7-2
cdr3_aa: ASSLQGQGSYNEQF

j_call: TRBJ2-7
cdr3_length: 10
v_call: TRBV29-1
cdr3_aa: SVLVASSEQY

j_call: TRBJ1-2
cdr3_length: 13
v_call: TRBV7-9
cdr3_aa: ASSLEDTVRYGYT

j_call: TRBJ1-5
cdr3_length: 13
v_call: TRBV4-1
cdr3_aa: ASSQDFSVVQPQH

j_call: TRBJ2-1
cdr3_length: 13
v_call: TRBV27
cdr3_aa: ASSSSGYSYNEQF

j_call: TRBJ2-7
cdr3_length: 13
v_call: TRBV2
cdr3_aa: ASSEALGTAYEQY

j_call: TRBJ2-1
cdr3_length: 12
v_call: TRBV19
cdr3_aa: ASSIGGGNNEQF

j_call: TRBJ2-3
cdr3_length: 14
v_call: TRBV6-4
cdr3_aa: ASSESGEFSTDTQY

j_call: TRBJ1-1
cdr3_length: 17
v_call: TRBV28
cdr3_aa: ASSFPLTGLNSLAAEAF

j_call: TRBJ2-7
cdr3_length: 14
v_call: TRBV19
cdr3_aa: ASSARTYGVDYAQY

j_call: TRBJ1-1
cdr3_length: 12
v_call: TRBV3-1
cdr3_aa: ASSQETQNTEAF

j_call: TRBJ2-7
cdr3_length: 12
v_call: TRBV12-3/TRBV12-4
cdr3_aa: ASSYQTVSYEQY

j_call: TRBJ2-6
cdr3_length: 10
v_call: TRBV6-6
cdr3_aa: ARWDGANVLT

j_call: TRBJ1-5
cdr3_length: 12
v_call: TRBV6-2/TRBV6-3
cdr3_aa: ASSTVGFDQPQH

j_call: TRBJ1-5
cdr3_length: 11
v_call: TRBV13
cdr3_aa: ASSLDANQPQH